This TCR beta chain was sequenced for a study of blood T cells in healthy people across ages. Germline V CDR1 and CDR2: DFQATT, SNEGSKA (reference sequence). The CDR3 spans 12 residues. This clonotype was found a few times. Using a J-beta primer mix together with a sample-barcoded 5' primer, a second PCR was run for roughly 6 to 12 cycles. TCRdb re-called the 5' RACE reads through MiXCR, storing one row per CDR3 protein. The sample has approximately 960,000 distinct CDR3 sequences, almost 30% seen once. This sample also appeared in a second study, on T cells of mothers and their children. Per that study: Random nucleotides (2-4) and sample barcodes were added by the M1S primer used in the second PCR.

This sequence was found in a woman between 40 and 55 years old in good health. The chain links TRBV20-1 to TRBJ2-4; D ambiguous. The end of the DNA is better explained by TRBJ2-7, so the J call may be wrong. The sample was blood. The CDR3 here is CSARVVNYEQYF. CDR3 DNA sequence: TGCAGTGCTAGGGTAGTAAACTACGAGCAGTACTTC.